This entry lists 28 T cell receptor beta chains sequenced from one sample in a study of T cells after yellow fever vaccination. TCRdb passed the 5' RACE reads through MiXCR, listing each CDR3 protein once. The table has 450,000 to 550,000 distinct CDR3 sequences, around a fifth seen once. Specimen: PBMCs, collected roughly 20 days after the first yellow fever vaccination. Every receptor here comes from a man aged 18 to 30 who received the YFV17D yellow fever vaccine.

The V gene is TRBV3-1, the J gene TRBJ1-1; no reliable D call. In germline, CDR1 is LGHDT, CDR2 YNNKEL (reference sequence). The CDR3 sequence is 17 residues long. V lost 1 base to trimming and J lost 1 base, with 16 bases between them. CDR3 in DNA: TGTGCCAGCAGCCAAGTACCCAGCTCCGATTGGAACACTGAAGCTTTCTTT. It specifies CASSQVPSSDWNTEAFF.

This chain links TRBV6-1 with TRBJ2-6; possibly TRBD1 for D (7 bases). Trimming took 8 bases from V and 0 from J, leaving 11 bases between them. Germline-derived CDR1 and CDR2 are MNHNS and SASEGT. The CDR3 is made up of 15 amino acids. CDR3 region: CASGRGASGANVLTF. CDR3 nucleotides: TGTGCCAGCGGCAGGGGGGCCTCTGGGGCCAACGTCCTGACTTTC.

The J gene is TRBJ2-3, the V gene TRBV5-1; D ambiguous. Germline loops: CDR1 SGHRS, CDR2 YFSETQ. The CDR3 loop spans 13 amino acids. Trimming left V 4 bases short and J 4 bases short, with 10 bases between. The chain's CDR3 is CASSGESADTQYF. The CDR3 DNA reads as TGCGCCAGCAGCGGGGAAAGCGCAGATACGCAGTATTTT.

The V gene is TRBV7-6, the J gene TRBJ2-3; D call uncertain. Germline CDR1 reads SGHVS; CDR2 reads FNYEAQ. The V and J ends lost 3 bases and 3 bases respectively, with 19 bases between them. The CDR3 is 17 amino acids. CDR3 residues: CASSFGPRPYGTDTQYF. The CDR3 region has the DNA TGTGCCAGCAGCTTTGGTCCGAGACCTTACGGGACAGATACGCAGTATTTT.

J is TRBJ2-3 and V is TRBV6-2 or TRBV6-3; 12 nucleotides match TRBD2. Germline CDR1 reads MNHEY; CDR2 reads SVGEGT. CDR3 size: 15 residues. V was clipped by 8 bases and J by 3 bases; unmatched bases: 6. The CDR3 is CASGRTSGDTDTQYF. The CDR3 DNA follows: TGTGCCAGCGGACGGACTAGCGGGGATACAGATACGCAGTATTTT.

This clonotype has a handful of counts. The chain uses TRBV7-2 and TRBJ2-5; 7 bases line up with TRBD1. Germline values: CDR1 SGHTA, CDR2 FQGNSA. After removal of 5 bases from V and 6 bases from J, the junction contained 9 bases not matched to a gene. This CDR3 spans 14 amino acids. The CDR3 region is CASSQQGTAQTQYF. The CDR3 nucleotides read TGTGCCAGCAGCCAACAAGGGACAGCCCAGACCCAGTACTTC.

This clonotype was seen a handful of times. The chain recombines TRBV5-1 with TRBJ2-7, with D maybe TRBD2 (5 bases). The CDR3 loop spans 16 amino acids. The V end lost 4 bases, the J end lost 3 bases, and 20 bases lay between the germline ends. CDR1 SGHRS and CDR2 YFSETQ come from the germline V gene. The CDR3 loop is CASSTYPGSVNYEQYF. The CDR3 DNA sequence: TGCGCCAGCAGCACCTATCCGGGGTCCGTTAACTACGAGCAGTACTTC.

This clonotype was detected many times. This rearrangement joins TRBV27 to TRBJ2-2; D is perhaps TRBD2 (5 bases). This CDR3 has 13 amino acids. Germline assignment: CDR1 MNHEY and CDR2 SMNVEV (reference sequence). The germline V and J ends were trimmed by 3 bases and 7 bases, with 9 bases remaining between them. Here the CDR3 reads CASSLRGIGELFF. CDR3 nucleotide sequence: TGTGCCAGCAGTTTGAGAGGGATCGGGGAGCTGTTTTTT.

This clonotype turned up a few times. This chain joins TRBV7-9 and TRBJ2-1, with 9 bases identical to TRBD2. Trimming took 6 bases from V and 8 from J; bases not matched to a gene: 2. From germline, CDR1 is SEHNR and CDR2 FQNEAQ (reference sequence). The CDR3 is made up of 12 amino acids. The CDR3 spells CASRGLADEQFF. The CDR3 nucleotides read TGTGCCAGCAGGGGACTAGCCGATGAGCAGTTCTTC. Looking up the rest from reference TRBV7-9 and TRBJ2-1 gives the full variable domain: DTGVSQNPRHKITKRGQNVTFRCDPISEHNRLYWYRQTLGQGPEFLTYFQNEAQLEKSRLLSDRFSAERPKGSFSTLEIQRTEQGDSAMYLCASRGLADEQFFGPGTRLTVL.

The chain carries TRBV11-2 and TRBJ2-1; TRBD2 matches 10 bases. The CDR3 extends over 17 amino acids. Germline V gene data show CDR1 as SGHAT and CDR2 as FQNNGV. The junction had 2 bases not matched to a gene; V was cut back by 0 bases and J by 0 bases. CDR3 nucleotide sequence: TGTGCCAGCAGCTTAGATTCTAGCGGGGGCTCCTACAATGAGCAGTTCTTC. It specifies CASSLDSSGGSYNEQFF. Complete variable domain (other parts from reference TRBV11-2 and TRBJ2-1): EAGVAQSPRYKIIEKRQSVAFWCNPISGHATLYWYQQILGQGPKLLIQFQNNGVVDDSQLPKDRFSAERLKGVDSTLKIQPAKLEDSAVYLCASSLDSSGGSYNEQFFGPGTRLTVL.

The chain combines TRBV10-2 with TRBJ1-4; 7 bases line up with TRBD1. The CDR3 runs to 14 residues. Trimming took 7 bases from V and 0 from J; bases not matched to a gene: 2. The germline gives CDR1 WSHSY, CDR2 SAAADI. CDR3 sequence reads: CASKGAATNEKLFF. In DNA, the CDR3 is TGCGCCAGCAAGGGGGCAGCAACTAATGAAAAACTGTTTTTT.

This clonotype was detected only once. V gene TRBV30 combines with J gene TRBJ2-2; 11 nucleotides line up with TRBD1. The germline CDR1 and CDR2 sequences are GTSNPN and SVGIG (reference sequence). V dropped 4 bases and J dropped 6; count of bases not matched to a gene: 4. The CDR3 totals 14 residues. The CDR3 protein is CAWTPGQGAGELFF. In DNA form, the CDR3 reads TGTGCCTGGACTCCGGGACAGGGGGCCGGGGAGCTGTTTTTT.

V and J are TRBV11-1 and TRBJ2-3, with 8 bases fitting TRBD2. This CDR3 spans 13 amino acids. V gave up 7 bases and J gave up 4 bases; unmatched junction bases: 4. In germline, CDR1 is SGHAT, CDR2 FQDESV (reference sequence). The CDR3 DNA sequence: TGTGCCAGCACCCTGCGGGGGGCAGATACGCAGTATTTT. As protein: CASTLRGADTQYF.

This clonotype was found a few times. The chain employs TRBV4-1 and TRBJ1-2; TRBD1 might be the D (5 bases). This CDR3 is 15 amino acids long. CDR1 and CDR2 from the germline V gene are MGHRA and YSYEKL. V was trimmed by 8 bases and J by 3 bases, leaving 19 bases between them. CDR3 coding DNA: TGCGCCAGCGGTACATCCCGACAGCGATACTATGGCTACACCTTC. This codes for CASGTSRQRYYGYTF.

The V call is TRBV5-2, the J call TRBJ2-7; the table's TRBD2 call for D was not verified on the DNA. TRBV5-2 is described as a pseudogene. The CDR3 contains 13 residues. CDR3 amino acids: CAKGPAGFYEQYF. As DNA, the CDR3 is TGTGCCAAGGGACCAGCGGGGTTCTACGAGCAGTACTTC.

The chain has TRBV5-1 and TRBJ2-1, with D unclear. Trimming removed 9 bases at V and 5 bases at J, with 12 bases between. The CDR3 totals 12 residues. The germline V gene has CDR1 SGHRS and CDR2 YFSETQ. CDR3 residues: CAIALGNNEQFF. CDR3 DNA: TGCGCCATCGCGCTCGGAAACAATGAGCAGTTCTTC. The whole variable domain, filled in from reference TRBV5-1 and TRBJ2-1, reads KAGVTQTPRYLIKTRGQQVTLSCSPISGHRSVSWYQQTPGQGLQFLFEYFSETQRNKGNFPGRFSGRQFSNSRSEMNVSTLELGDSALYLCAIALGNNEQFFGPGTRLTVL.

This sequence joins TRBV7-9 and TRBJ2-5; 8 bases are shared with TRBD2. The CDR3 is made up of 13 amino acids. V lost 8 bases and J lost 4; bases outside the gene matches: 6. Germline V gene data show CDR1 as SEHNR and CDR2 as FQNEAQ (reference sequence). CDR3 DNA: TGTGCCAGCCAAGCGGGGGCAGCAGAGACCCAGTACTTC. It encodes CASQAGAAETQYF.

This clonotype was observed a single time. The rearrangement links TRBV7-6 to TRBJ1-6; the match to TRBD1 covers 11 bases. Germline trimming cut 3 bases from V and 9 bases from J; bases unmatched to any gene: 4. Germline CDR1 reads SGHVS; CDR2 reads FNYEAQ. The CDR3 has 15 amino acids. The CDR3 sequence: CASSLGTGGFSPLHF. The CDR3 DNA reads TGTGCCAGCAGCTTGGGGACAGGGGGTTTTTCACCCCTCCACTTT.

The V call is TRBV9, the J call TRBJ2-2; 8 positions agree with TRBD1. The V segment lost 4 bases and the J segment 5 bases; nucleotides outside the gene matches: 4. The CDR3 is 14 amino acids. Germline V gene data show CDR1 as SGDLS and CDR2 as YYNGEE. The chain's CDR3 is CASSFRQGTGELFF. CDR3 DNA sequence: TGTGCCAGCAGCTTCCGACAGGGGACCGGGGAGCTGTTTTTT. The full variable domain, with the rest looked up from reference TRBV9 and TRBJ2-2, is DSGVTQTPKHLITATGQRVTLRCSPRSGDLSVYWYQQSLDQGLQFLIQYYNGEERAKGNILERFSAQQFPDLHSELNLSSLELGDSALYFCASSFRQGTGELFFGEGSRLTVL.

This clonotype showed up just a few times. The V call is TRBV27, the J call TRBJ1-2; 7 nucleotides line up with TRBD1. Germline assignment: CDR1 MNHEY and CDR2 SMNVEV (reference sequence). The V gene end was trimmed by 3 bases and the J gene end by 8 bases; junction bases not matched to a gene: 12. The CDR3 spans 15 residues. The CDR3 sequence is CASSFDPAGGGGYTF. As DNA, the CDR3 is TGTGCCAGCAGTTTCGATCCGGCAGGGGGTGGAGGCTACACCTTC.

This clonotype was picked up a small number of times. The CDR3 here is CATSPRTGGPTDTQYF. CDR3 DNA: TGTGCCACCAGCCCTCGGACAGGGGGCCCCACAGATACGCAGTATTTT. The V call is TRBV24-1, the J call TRBJ2-3; 11 nucleotides align to TRBD1. Looked up from germline, CDR1 is KGHDR and CDR2 is SFDVKD. The CDR3 runs 16 residues. Trimming took 7 bases from V and 2 from J; bases not matched to a gene: 7.

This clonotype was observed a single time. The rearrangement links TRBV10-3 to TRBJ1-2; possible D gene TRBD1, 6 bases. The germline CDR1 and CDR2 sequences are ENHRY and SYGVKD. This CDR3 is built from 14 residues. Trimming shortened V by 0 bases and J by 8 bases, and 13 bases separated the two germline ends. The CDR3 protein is CAISESGGPRGYTF. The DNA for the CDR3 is TGTGCCATCAGTGAGTCGGGGGGGCCGCGGGGCTACACCTTC.

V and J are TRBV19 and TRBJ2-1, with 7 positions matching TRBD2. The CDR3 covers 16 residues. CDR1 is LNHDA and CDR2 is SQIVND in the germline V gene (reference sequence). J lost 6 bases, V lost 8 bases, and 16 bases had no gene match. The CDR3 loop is CASAPRKTGGINEQFF. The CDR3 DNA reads TGTGCCAGTGCGCCCCGAAAGACGGGAGGAATCAATGAGCAGTTCTTC.

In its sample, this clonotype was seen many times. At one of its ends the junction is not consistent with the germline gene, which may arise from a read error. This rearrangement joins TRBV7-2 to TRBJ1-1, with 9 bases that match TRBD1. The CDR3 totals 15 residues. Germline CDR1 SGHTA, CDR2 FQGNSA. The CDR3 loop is CASTLQGAVWTEAFF. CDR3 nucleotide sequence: TGTGCCAGCACCTTACAGGGGGCGGTTTGGACTGAAGCTTTCTTT.

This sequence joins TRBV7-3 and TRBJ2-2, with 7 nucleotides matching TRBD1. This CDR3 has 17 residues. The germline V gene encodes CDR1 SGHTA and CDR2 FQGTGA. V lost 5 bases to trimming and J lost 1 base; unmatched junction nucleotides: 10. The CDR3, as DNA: TGTGCCAGCAGCGACCCGAGGGGGCAGGGGAACACCGGGGAGCTGTTTTTT. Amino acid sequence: CASSDPRGQGNTGELFF.

As DNA, the CDR3 is TGTGCCAGCAGCGCCCGCCAAGCGAGTAGAGTTAACACCGGGGAGCTGTTTTTT. Translation: CASSARQASRVNTGELFF. The J gene is TRBJ2-2, the V gene TRBV9; D call uncertain. CDR1 and CDR2 (germline): SGDLS, YYNGEE. The CDR3 length is 18 residues. Trimming shortened V by 3 bases and J by 2 bases, and 20 bases separated the two germline ends.

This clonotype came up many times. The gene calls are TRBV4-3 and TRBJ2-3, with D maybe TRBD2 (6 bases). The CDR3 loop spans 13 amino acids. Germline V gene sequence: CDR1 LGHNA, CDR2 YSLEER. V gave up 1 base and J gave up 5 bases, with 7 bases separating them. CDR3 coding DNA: TGCGCCAGCAGCCAAGTCGGGGGAGATACGCAGTATTTT. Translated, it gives CASSQVGGDTQYF.

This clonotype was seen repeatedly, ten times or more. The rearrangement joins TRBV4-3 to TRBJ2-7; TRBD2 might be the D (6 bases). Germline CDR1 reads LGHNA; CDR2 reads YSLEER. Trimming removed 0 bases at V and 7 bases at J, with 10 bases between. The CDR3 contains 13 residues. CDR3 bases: TGCGCCAGCAGCCAAGAGGGGGGAGGTGAGCAGTACTTC. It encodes CASSQEGGGEQYF.